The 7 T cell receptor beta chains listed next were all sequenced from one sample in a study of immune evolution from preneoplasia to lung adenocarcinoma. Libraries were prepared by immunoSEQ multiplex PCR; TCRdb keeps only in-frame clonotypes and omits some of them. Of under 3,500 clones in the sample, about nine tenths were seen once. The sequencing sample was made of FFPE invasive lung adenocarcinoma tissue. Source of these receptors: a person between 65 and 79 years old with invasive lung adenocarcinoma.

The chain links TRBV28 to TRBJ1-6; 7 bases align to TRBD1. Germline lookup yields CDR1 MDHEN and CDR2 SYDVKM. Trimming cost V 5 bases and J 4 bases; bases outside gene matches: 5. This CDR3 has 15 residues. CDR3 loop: CASSPTGQYNSPLHF. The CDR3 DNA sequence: TGTGCCAGCAGTCCCACGGGACAGTATAATTCACCCCTCCACTTT.

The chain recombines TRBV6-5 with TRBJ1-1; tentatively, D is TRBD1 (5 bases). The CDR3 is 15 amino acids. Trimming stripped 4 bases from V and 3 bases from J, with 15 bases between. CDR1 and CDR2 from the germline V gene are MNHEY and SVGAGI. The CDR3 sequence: CASSSYGTPDTEAFF. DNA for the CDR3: TGTGCCAGCAGTTCCTACGGGACCCCCGACACTGAAGCTTTCTTT.

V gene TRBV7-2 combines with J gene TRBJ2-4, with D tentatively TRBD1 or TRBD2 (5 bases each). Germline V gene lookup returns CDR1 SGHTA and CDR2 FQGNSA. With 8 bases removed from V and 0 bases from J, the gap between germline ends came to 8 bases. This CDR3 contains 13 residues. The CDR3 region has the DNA TGTGCCAGCCAAGGGACAGCCAAAAACATTCAGTACTTC. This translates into CASQGTAKNIQYF.

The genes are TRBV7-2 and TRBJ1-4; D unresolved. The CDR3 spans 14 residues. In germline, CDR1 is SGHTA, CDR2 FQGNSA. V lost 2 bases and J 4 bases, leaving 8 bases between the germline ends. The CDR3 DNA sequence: TGTGCCAGCAGCTTATTTCGCAGTAATGAAAAACTGTTTTTT. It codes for CASSLFRSNEKLFF.

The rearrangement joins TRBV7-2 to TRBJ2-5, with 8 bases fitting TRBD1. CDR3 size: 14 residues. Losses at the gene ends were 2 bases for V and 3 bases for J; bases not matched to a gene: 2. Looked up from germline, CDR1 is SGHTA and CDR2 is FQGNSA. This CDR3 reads CASSLQGAEETQYF. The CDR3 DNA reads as TGTGCCAGCAGCTTACAGGGGGCAGAAGAGACCCAGTACTTC.

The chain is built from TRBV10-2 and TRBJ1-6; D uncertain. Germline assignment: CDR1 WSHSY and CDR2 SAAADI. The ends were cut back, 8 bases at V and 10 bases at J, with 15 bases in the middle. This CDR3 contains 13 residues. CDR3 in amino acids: CASRAALGSPLHF. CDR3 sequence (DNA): TGCGCCAGCCGGGCCGCACTGGGGTCACCCCTCCACTTT.

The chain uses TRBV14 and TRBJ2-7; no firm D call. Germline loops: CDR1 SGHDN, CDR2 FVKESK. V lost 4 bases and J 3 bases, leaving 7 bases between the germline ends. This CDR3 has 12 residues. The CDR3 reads CASSPANYEQYF. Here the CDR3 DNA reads TGTGCCAGCAGCCCGGCCAACTACGAGCAGTACTTC.